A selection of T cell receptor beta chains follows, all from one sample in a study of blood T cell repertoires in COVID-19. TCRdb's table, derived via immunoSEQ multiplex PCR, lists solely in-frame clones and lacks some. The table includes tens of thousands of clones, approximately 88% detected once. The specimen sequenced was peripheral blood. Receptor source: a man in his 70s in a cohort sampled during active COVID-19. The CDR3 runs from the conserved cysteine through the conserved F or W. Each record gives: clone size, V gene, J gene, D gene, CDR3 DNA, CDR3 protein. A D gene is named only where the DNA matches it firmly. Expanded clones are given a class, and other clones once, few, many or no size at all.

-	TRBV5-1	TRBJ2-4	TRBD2	TGCGCCAGCAGCCCACCTCGGACTAGCGGGTCGGACATTCAGTACTTC	CASSPPRTSGSDIQYF
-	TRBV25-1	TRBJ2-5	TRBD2	TGTGCCAGCGGACTAGCGGGAGGCGGAGAGACCCAGTACTTC	CASGLAGGGETQYF
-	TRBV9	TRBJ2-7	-	TGTGCCAGCAGCGGCACTCAGGGTCACGAGCAGTACTTC	CASSGTQGHEQYF
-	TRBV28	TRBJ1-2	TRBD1	TGTGCCAGCAGTTTATTGGGGACAGGGGGTGGCTACACCTTC	CASSLLGTGGGYTF
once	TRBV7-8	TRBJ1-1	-	TGTGCCAGCAGCACCGGACAGACTGAAGCTTTCTTT	CASSTGQTEAFF
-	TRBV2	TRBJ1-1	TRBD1	TGTGCCAGCAGTAGACAGGGGACGAGTGAAGCTTTCTTT	CASSRQGTSEAFF
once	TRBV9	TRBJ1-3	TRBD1	TGTGCCAGCAGCCCTCCGGGACAGGCTGGAAACACCATATATTTT	CASSPPGQAGNTIYF
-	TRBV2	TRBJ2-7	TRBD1	TGTGCCAGCAGTAACCCGGGACAGGGTTCCTACGAGCAGTACTTC	CASSNPGQGSYEQYF
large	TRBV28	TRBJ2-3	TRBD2	TGTGCCAGCAGTTTCTGGGACTATCGGGGAGATACGCAGTATTTT	CASSFWDYRGDTQYF
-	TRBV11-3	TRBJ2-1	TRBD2	TGTGCCAGCAGCTTAGGGCTAGCGGGAGTTGATGAGCAGTTCTTC	CASSLGLAGVDEQFF
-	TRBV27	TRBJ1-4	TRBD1	TGTGCCAGCAGTCCTTACTTCGACAGGGTATCTAATGAAAAACTGTTTTTT	CASSPYFDRVSNEKLFF
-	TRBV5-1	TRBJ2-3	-	TGCGCCAGCAGCTTGCACTCAGATACGCAGTATTTT	CASSLHSDTQYF
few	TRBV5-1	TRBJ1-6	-	TGCGCCAGCAGCTTGGGGCGGACACCGAATAATTCACCCCTCCACTTT	CASSLGRTPNNSPLHF
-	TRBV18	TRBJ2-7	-	TGTGCCAGCTCACGCAGGGAGGACGAGCAGTACTTC	CASSRREDEQYF
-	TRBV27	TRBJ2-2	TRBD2	TGTGCCAGCAGTTTATCGCTAGCGGGAGGCATCACCGGGGAGCTGTTTTTT	CASSLSLAGGITGELFF
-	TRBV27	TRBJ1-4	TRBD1	TGTGCCAGCAGTCCCTACCAGGGGGGCCTGTTTTTT	CASSPYQGGLFF
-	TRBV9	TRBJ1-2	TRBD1	TGTGCCAGCAGCGTTCGGACAGGGGGCCTTGATGGCTACACCTTC	CASSVRTGGLDGYTF
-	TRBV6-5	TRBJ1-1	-	TGTGCCAGCAGTTACTCTCAGGTGAACACTGAAGCTTTCTTT	CASSYSQVNTEAFF
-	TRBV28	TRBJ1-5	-	TGTGCCAGCAGCCTCGACTTACTCGAGCCCCAGCATTTT	CASSLDLLEPQHF
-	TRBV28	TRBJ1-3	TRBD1	TGTGCCAGCAGTGCACCGGGACAGGGGTCTGGAAACACCATATATTTT	CASSAPGQGSGNTIYF
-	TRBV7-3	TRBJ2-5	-	TGTGCCAGCAGCTCAGGCTACCAAGAGACCCAGTACTTC	CASSSGYQETQYF
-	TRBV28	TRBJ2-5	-	TGTGCCAGCAGAAGGGAGGTGACCCAGTACTTC	CASRREVTQYF
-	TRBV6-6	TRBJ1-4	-	TGTGCCAGCAGTTACTCAAAAGGGGCTAATGAAAAACTGTTTTTT	CASSYSKGANEKLFF
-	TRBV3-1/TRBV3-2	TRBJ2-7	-	TGTGCCAGCAGCCAAGGGCAGTACGAGCAGTACTTC	CASSQGQYEQYF
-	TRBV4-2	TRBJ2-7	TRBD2	TGTGCCAGCAGCCAGGGACTAGCGGGAGGTCTCTACGAGCAGTACTTC	CASSQGLAGGLYEQYF
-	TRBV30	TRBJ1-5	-	TGTGCCTGGAGTGTGCGGAACAGGGGCAATCAGCCCCAGCATTTT	CAWSVRNRGNQPQHF
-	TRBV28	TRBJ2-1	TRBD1	TGTGCCAGCAGTTTGCTACAGGGGGCTGAGTTCTTC	CASSLLQGAEFF
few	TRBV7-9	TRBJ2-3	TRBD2	TGTGCCAGCAGCCTTAATAGCGGGAGTGTCGCAGATACGCAGTATTTT	CASSLNSGSVADTQYF
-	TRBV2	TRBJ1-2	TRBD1	TGTGCCAGCAGTGGCTCAGGGGGCGCGGCTGGCTACACCTTC	CASSGSGGAAGYTF
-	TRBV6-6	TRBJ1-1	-	TGTGCCAGCAGTTACTATCAGGGTGATGAAGCTTTCTTT	CASSYYQGDEAFF
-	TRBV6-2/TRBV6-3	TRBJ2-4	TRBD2	TGTGCCAGCAGTCCGGGGGGTAGCGGGCTAGCCAAAAACATTCAGTACTTC	CASSPGGSGLAKNIQYF
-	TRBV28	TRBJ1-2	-	TGTGCCAGTCGGGGGAGGCGGATTGGCTACACCTTC	CASRGRRIGYTF
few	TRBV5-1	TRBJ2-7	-	TGCGCCAGCAGCGTCGGCCGGGGACTCGGGGAGCAGTACTTC	CASSVGRGLGEQYF
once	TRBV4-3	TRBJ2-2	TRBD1	TGCGCCAGCAGCTTCCCGGGACAGGGCACCGGGGAGCTGTTTTTT	CASSFPGQGTGELFF
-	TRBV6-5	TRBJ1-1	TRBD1	TGTGCCAGCAGAGGGACAGACACTGAAGCTTTCTTT	CASRGTDTEAFF
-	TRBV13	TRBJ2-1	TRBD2	TGTGCCAGCAGCTTGTTGAGGACTAGCGGGATCAATGAGCAGTTCTTC	CASSLLRTSGINEQFF
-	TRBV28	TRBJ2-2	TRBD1	TGTGCCAGCTTTCGATGGACAGGGGTCACCGGGGAGCTGTTTTTT	CASFRWTGVTGELFF
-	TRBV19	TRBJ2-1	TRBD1	TGTGCCAGTAGCGACAGGGTCTCCTACAATGAGCAGTTCTTC	CASSDRVSYNEQFF
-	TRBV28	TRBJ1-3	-	TGTGCCAGCAGTGCGGGGGGGGCAAATGGAAACACCATATATTTT	CASSAGGANGNTIYF
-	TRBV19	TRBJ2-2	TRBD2	TGTGCCAGTAGCTCAGGGACTACGAACACCGGGGAGCTGTTTTTT	CASSSGTTNTGELFF
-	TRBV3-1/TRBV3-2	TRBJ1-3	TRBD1	TGTGCCAGCAGCCCCCCCCTGGGGGACAGTAGTTCTGGAAACACCATATATTTT	CASSPPLGDSSSGNTIYF
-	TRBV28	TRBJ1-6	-	TGTGCCAGCAGTCCGAATACAGTCATAAACTATTCACCCCTCCACTTT	CASSPNTVINYSPLHF
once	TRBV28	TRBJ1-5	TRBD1	TGTGCCAGCAGTTTATCGACAGGGGGGCAGCCCCAGCATTTT	CASSLSTGGQPQHF
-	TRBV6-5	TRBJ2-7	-	TGTGCCAGCAGGACCGGGACTTACCCCCCCTACGAGCAGTACTTC	CASRTGTYPPYEQYF
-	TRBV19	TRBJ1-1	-	TGTGCCAGTGTGGCGGGGGGCGTTCGAGGAGCTTTCTTT	CASVAGGVRGAFF
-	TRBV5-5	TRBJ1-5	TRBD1	TGTGCCAGCAGCTTGGAGCCAGGGGGGAGCAATCAGCCCCAGCATTTT	CASSLEPGGSNQPQHF
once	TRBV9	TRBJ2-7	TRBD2	TGTGCCAGCAGCAAGGAGGGGACTAGAAACTACTACGAGCAGTACTTC	CASSKEGTRNYYEQYF
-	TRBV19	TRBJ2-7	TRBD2	TGTGCCAGTAGTACGCAACCCGGGACCGGGACTAGTTACGAGCAGTACTTC	CASSTQPGTGTSYEQYF
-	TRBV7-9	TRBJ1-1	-	TGTGCCAGCAGCTGGACCAGGGGCGAGAACACTGAAGCTTTCTTT	CASSWTRGENTEAFF
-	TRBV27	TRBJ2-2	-	TGTGCCAGCAGTTTCCGAACGTCAGGGATCGTGAACACCGGGGAGCTGTTTTTT	CASSFRTSGIVNTGELFF